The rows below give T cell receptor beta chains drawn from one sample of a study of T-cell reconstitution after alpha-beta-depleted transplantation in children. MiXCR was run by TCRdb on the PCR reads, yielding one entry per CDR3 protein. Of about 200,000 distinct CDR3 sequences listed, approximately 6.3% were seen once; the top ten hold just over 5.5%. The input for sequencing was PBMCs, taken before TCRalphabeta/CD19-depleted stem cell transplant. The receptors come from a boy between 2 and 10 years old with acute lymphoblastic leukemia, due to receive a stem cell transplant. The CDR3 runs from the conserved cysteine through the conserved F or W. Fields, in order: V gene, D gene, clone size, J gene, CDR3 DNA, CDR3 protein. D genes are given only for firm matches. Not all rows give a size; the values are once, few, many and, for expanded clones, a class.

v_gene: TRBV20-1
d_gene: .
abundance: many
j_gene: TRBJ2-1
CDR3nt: TGCAGTGCCCCCGGGGGGCTCTCCTACAATGAGCAGTTCTTC
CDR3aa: CSAPGGLSYNEQFF

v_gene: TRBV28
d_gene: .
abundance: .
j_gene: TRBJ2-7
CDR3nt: TGTGCCAGCGGATTCCCCAGGGACTCTGGGGAGCAGTACTTC
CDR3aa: CASGFPRDSGEQYF

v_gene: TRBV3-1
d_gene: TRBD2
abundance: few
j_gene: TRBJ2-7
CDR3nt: TGTGCCAGCAGCCCGGGACTAGCGGACTACGAGCAGTACTTC
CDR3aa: CASSPGLADYEQYF

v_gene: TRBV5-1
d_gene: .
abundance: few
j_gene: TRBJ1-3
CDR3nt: TGCGCCAGCAGCTTGGCAGCGGGAAACACCATATATTTT
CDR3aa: CASSLAAGNTIYF

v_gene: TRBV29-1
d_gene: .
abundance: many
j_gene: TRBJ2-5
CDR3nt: TGCAGCGTTGAGCTTGGGATAGAGACCCAGTACTTC
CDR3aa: CSVELGIETQYF

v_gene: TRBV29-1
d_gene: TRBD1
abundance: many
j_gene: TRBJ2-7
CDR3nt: TGCAGCGTTGAAGATCCAGGGTTCTTTAACGGGACAGGGATCTACGAGCAGTACTTC
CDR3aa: CSVEDPGFFNGTGIYEQYF

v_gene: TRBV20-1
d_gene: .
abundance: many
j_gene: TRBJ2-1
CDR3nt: TGCAGTGCTAGTCTGGGCGCCCGCTTATTGGATGAGCAGTTCTTC
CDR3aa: CSASLGARLLDEQFF

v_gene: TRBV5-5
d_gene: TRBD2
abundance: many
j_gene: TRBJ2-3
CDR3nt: TGTGCCAGCAGCGAGACTAGCGGGCTACGGGGAGATACGCAGTATTTT
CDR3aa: CASSETSGLRGDTQYF

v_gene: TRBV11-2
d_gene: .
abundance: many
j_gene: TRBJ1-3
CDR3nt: TGTGCCAGCAGCTTAGTAGATGTTAGGTTCTCTGGAAACACCATATATTTT
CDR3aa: CASSLVDVRFSGNTIYF

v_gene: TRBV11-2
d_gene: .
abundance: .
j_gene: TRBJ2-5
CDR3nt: TGTGCCAGCAGCTGGGACAGGGTTCGGGGGGGCTCGGGGGAGACCCAGTACTTC
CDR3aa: CASSWDRVRGGSGETQYF

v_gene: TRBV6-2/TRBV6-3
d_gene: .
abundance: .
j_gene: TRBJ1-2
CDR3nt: TGTGCCAGCAGTTACCTACGAGGCGGCTATGGCTACACCTTC
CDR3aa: CASSYLRGGYGYTF

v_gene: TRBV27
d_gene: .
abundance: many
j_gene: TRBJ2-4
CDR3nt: TGTGCCAGCAGTGGAAGAGACAGGTCACTAGCCAAAAACATTCAGTACTTC
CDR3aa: CASSGRDRSLAKNIQYF

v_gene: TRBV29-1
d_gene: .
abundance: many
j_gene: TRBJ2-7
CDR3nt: TGCAGCGTTGTACTTGCGGATCCTTTGGAGCAGTACTTC
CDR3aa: CSVVLADPLEQYF

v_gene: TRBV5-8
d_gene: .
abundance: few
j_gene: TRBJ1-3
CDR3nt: TGTGCCAGCAGCGCGGGGGCAGGGACGATGTCTGGAAACACCATATATTTT
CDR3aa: CASSAGAGTMSGNTIYF

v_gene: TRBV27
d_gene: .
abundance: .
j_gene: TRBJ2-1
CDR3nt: TGTGCCAGCAGTACCGTAGGAGGGGGCTCCTACAATGAGCAGTTCTTC
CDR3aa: CASSTVGGGSYNEQFF

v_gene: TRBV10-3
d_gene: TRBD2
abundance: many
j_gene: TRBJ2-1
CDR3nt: TGTGCCATCAGTGGGAACTTGGAGCGGGAGAACTACAATGAGCAGTTCTTC
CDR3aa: CAISGNLERENYNEQFF

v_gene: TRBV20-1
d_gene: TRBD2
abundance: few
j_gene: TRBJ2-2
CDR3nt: TGCAGTGCTACAAAAACCGGGACTAGCAACACCGGGGAGCTGTTTTTT
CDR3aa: CSATKTGTSNTGELFF

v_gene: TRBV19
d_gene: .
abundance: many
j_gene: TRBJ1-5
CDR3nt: TGTGCCAGTACCCGAAACCGGGACTTCAATCAGCCCCAGCATTTT
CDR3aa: CASTRNRDFNQPQHF

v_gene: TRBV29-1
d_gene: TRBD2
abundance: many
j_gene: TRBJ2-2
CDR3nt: TGCAGCGTTGAGCGGGGGGCCGGGGAGCTGTTTTTT
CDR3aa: CSVERGAGELFF

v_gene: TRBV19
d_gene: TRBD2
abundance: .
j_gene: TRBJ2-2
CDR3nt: TGTGCCAGCGGGACTAGCGGGAACACCGGGGAGCTGTTTTTT
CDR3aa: CASGTSGNTGELFF

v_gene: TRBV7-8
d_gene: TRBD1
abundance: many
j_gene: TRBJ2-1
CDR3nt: TGTGCCAGCAGCTCAGCAGGGGGGACAGGGTTCCACCATGAGCAGTTCTTC
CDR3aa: CASSSAGGTGFHHEQFF

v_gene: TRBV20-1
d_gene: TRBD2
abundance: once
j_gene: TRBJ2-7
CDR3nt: TGCAGTGCCCGGGGGGGGACTAGCGTATACGAGCAGTACTTC
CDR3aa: CSARGGTSVYEQYF

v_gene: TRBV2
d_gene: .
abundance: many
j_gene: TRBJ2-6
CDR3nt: TGTGCCATCAGACAGGAAAGCACTGGGGCCAACGTCCTGACTTTC
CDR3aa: CAIRQESTGANVLTF

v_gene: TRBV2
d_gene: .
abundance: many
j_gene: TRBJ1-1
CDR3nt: TGTGCCAGCAGTGGGGATATGAACACTGAAGCTTTCTTT
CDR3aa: CASSGDMNTEAFF

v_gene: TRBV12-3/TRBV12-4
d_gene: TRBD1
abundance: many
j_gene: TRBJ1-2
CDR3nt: TGTGCCAGCAGTCCCCTCCGGACAGGGGGCGCGACCGGCTACACCTTC
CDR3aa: CASSPLRTGGATGYTF

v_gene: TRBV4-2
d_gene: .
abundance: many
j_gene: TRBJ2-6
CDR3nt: TGTGCCAGCAGCCAAGATACATCAGGGCGAGGGGCCAACGTCCTGACTTTC
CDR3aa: CASSQDTSGRGANVLTF

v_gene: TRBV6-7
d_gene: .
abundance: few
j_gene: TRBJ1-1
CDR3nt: TGTGCCAGCAATAAACCGGGGGAAAGCACTGAAGCTTTCTTT
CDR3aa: CASNKPGESTEAFF

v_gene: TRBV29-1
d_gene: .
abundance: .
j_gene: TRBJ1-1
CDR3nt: TGCAGCGTTGATTCAGGAATTGAGGACACTGAAGCTTTCTTT
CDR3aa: CSVDSGIEDTEAFF

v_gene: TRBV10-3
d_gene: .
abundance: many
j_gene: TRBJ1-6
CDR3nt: TGTGCCATCAGTGAGTCTAATTCACCCCTCCACTTT
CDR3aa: CAISESNSPLHF

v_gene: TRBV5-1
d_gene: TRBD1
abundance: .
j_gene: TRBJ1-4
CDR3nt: TGCGCCAGCAGCGTATCCGGGACAGGGCAGGAAAAACTGTTTTTT
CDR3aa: CASSVSGTGQEKLFF

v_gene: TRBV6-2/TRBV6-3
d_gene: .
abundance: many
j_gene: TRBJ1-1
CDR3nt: TGTGCCAGCAGTTACTCAGCAGGGAGGACTGAAGCTTTCTTT
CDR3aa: CASSYSAGRTEAFF

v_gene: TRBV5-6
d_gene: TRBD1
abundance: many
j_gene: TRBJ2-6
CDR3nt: TGTGCCGTTGGGACAGCCTCTGGGGCCAACGTCCTGACTTTC
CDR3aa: CAVGTASGANVLTF

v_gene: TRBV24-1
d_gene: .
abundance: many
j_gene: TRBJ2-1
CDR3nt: TGTGCCACCAGTGACCTCTCTGTCGACACAGATGAGCAGTTCTTC
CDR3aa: CATSDLSVDTDEQFF

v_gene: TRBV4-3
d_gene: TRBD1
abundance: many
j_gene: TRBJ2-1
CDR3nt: TGCGCCAGCAGCCAACAAACAGGGGACTCCTACAATGAGCAGTTCTTC
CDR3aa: CASSQQTGDSYNEQFF

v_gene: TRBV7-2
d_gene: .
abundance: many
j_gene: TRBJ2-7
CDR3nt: TGTGCCAGCAGACTAGGAATGGGATCCTACGAGCAGTACTTC
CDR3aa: CASRLGMGSYEQYF

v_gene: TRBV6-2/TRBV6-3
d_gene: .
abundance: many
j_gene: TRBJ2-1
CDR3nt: TGTGCCAGCAGTCGTCCGGAGGGCTCCTACAATGAGCAGTTCTTC
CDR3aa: CASSRPEGSYNEQFF

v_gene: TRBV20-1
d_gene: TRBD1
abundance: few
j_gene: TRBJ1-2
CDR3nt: TGCAGTGCTAGACAGACAGGGGGCTATGGCTACACCTTC
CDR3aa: CSARQTGGYGYTF

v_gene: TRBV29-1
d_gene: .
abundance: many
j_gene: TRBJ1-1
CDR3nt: TGCAGCGTTGCGACAAACGCAGAAGCTTTCTTT
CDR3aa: CSVATNAEAFF

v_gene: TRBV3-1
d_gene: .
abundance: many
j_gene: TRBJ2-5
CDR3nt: TGTGCCAGCAGCCAAGGACGGCAAGAGACCCAGTACTTC
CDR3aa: CASSQGRQETQYF

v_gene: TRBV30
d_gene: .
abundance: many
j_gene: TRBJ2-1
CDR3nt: TGTGCCTGGAGCGCTAGCTCCTACAATGAGCAGTTCTTC
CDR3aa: CAWSASSYNEQFF

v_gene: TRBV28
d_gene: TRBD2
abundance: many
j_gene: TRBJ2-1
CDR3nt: TGTGCCAGCAGTTTTATCTCTGTCGGGGCATACGGGGGGAATGAGCAGTTCTTC
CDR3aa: CASSFISVGAYGGNEQFF

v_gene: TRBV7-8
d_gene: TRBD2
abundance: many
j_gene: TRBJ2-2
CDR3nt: TGTGCCAGCAGTACAAATCTAGCGGGAGCCGGGGAGCTGTTTTTT
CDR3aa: CASSTNLAGAGELFF

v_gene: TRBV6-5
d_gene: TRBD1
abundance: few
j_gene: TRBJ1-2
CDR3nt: TGTGCCAGCAGTAAATTGCCGGGACAGGATACCTATGGCTACACCTTC
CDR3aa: CASSKLPGQDTYGYTF

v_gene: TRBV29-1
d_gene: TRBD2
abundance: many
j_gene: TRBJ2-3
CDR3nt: TGCAGCGTTGTCGGTGTCGGGACTAGCGGGAGATTGGGCACAGATACGCAGTATTTT
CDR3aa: CSVVGVGTSGRLGTDTQYF

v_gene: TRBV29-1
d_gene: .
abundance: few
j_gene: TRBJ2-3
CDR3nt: TGCAGCGTTGGAAAGGAATCAGATACGCAGTATTTT
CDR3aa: CSVGKESDTQYF

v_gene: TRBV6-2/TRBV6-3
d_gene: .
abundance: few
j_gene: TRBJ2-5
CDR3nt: TGTGCCAGCAGCCTACGGAGATGGCGAGAGACCCAGTACTTC
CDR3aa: CASSLRRWRETQYF

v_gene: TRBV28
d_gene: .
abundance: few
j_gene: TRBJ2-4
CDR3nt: TGTGCCAGCAGCCCCTTGGAGTCGGCCAAAAACATTCAGTACTTC
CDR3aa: CASSPLESAKNIQYF

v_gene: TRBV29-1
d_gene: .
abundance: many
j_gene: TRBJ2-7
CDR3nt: TGCAGCGCAAGATCCCAGACTAATGGCGAGCAGTACTTC
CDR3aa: CSARSQTNGEQYF

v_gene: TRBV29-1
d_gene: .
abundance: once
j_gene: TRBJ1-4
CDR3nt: TGCAGCGTTGAACAGGGAAAAGGTGAAAAACTGTTTTTT
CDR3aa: CSVEQGKGEKLFF

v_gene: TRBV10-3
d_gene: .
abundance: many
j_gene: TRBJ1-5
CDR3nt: TGTGCCATCAGTGAGTCTGGAGGGGGAAATCAGCCCCAGCATTTT
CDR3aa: CAISESGGGNQPQHF

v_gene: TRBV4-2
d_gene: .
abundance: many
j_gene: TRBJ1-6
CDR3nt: TGTGCCAGCAGCCAAGATGTAACCCAGGCCTCACCCCTCCACTTT
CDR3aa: CASSQDVTQASPLHF

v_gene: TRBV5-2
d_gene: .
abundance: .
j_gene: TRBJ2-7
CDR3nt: TGTGCCATGGGCCCCGGGGACAGGCTGGGCGAGCAGTACTTC
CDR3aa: CAMGPGDRLGEQYF

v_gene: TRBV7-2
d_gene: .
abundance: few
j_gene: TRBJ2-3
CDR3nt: TGTGCCAGCAACCTACGGGGACTAGATACGCAGTATTTT
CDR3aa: CASNLRGLDTQYF